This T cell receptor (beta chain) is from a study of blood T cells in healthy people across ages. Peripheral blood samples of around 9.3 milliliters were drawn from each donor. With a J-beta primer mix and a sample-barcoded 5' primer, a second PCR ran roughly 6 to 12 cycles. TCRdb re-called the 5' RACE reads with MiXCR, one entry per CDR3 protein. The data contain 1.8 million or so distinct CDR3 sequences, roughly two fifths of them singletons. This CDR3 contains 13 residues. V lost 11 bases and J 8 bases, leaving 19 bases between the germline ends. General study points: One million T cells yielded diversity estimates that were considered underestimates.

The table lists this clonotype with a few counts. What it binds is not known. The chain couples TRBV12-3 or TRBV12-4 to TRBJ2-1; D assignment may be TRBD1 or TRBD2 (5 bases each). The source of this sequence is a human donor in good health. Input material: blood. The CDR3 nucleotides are TGTGCCGGGGGACGGACCCCGCTCCATGAGCAGTTCTTC. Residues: CAGGRTPLHEQFF.